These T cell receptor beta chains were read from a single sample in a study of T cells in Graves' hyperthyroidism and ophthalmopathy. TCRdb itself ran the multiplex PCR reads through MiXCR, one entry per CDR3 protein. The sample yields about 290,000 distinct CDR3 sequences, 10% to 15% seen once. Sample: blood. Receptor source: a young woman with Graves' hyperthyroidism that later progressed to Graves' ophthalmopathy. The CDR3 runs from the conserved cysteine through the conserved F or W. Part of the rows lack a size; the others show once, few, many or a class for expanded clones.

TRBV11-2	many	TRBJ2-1	CASSFTYNEQFF
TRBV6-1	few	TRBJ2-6	CASGGSGANVLTF
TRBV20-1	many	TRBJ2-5	CSASLETGKTQYF
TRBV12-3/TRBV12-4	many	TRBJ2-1	CASKGQGMDFSFF
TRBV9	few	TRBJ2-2	CASSVHPGGTGELFF
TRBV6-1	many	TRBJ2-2	CASSSSPGQPNTGELFF
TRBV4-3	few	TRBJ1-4	CASSQVPFRPNEKLFF
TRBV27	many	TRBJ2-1	CASSSADSSYNEQFF
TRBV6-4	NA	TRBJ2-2	CASSDSIWGTGELFF
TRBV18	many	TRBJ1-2	CASSPQSRDRVDGYTF
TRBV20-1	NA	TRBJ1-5	CSAVDTAGNQPQHF
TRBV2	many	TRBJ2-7	CASRQGKYEQYF
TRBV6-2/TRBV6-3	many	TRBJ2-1	CASARTGGGYNEQFF
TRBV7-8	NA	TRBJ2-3	CASSVPGLAGGKTDTQYF
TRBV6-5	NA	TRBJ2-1	CASSSGLAGGIPNEQFF
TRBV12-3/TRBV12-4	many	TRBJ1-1	CASSGVAEAFF
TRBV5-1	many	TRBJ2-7	CASSHSDRGNFYEQYF
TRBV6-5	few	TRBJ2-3	CASSHTPVPTDTQYF
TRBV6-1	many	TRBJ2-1	CASSELAGEYNEQFF
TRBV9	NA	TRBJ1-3	CASSVTDRRGNTIYF
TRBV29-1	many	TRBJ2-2	CSVAEHTGELFF
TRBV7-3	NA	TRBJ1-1	CASSLGGWAEAFF
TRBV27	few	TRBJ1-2	CASSGSLAGITYGYTF
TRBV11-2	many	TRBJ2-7	CASSISLEAAYEQYF
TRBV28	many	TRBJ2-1	CASSPSGRYNEQFF
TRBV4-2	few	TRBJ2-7	CASSQVGDMQSYEQYF
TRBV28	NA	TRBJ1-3	CASSQIRLDRGDGNTIYF
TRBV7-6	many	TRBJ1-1	CASSVGQTNTEAFF
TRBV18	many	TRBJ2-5	CASSFDRVRETQYF
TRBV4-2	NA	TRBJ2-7	CASRRLGIDSYEQYF
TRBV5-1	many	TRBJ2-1	CASSYGLGEQFF
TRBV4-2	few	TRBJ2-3	CASSQDPGPMADTQYF
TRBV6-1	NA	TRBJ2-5	CASRAHNSTGTGAQETQYF
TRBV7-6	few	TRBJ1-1	CASSHPGGEAFF
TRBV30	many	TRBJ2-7	CAWKTVLAGAYEQYF
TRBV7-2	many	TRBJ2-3	CASSSYSGRHTDTQYF
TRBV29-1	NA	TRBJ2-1	CSSNGGGRGNEQFF
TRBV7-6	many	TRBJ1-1	CASSLGGENTEAFF
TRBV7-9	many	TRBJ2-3	CASSLADGAGGDTQYF
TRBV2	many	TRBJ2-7	CAGQGVSEYEQYF
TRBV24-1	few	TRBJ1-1	CATSDQDRGGTEAFF